The 17 T cell receptor beta chains below all came from one sample that was sequenced in a study of blood T cell repertoires in COVID-19 (dated by TCRdb to between 2020 and 2021). Library creation used the immunoSEQ multiplex PCR assay. TCRdb stores this immuneACCESS table with in-frame sequences only. Part of the clones is absent; in the studies checked, under half of the shortfall reflects unresolved V genes, and no reason is known for the rest. Counted in this sample were about 380,000 clones; 88% of them appeared once. The ten largest clones capture 1.2% of the sample. Sequenced material: PBMCs or T cells enriched from blood (not recorded which). The receptor source for this set is a woman aged 18 to 35 who had recovered from COVID-19.

This clone was recorded only once. This chain joins TRBV4-2 and TRBJ1-3; 7 bases align to TRBD1. V lost 0 bases, J lost 2 bases, and 1 base stayed unmatched. CDR3 length: 15 residues. Per the germline V gene, CDR1 is LGHNA and CDR2 is YNFKEQ. The CDR3 DNA is TGTGCCAGCAGCCAAGAACAGGGGACTGGAAACACCATATATTTT. It translates to CASSQEQGTGNTIYF.

The chain links TRBV29-1 to TRBJ1-1; 9 bases fit TRBD1. The CDR3 consists of 13 residues. Trimming at V came to 2 bases and at J to 5 bases, leaving 3 bases not matched to a gene. Germline values: CDR1 SQVTM, CDR2 ANQGSEA. The CDR3 region is CSVERDRGTEAFF. CDR3 bases: TGCAGCGTTGAACGTGACAGGGGGACTGAAGCTTTCTTT.

This rearrangement joins TRBV9 to TRBJ2-7; 8 nucleotides align to TRBD1. The CDR3 has 14 residues. Trimming removed 4 bases from V and 3 bases from J; junction bases left unmatched: 6. Germline V lookup: CDR1 SGDLS, CDR2 YYNGEE. CDR3 sequence (DNA): TGTGCCAGCAGCCCACGGGACAGGATCTACGAGCAGTACTTC. It encodes CASSPRDRIYEQYF.

This clone was recorded once. The V gene is TRBV7-9, the J gene TRBJ1-6; tentatively, D is TRBD1 (6 bases). V was trimmed by 5 bases and J by 7 bases, leaving 24 bases between them. Looked up from germline, CDR1 is SEHNR and CDR2 is FQNEAQ (reference sequence). The CDR3 contains 18 residues. This chain's CDR3 is CASSLARLDSRPNSPLHF. Here the CDR3 DNA reads TGTGCCAGCAGCCTCGCAAGGCTGGACAGCCGGCCCAATTCACCCCTCCACTTT.

This clone is a singleton in its sample. The chain recombines TRBV7-9 with TRBJ1-3; TRBD1 matches at 7 bases. V shed 0 bases and J 1 base; nucleotides not matched to a gene: 0. CDR3 length: 15 amino acids. Germline loops: CDR1 SEHNR, CDR2 FQNEAQ (reference sequence). CDR3 sequence reads: CASSLATGSGNTIYF. The CDR3 DNA sequence: TGTGCCAGCAGCTTAGCGACAGGGTCTGGAAACACCATATATTTT.

The chain is built from TRBV3-1 (or the pseudogene TRBV3-2) and TRBJ1-1; D gene ambiguous. Germline V CDR1 and CDR2: LGHDT, YNNKEL (reference sequence). The CDR3 runs to 15 residues. V shed 5 bases and J shed 3 bases, with 16 bases lying between them. CDR3 loop: CASSSPLLSDTEAFF. The CDR3 DNA sequence: TGTGCCAGCAGCTCCCCTCTGTTATCGGACACTGAAGCTTTCTTT.

CDR3 nucleotides: TGTGCCAGCAGCCATGGACAGAGTAACTCTGGAAACACCATATATTTT. It is translated as CASSHGQSNSGNTIYF. The rearrangement links TRBV7-9 to TRBJ1-3, with TRBD1 as a possible D gene (6 bases). Trimming removed 5 bases from V and 0 bases from J, with 14 bases in between. The CDR3 extends over 16 amino acids. Germline V lookup: CDR1 SEHNR, CDR2 FQNEAQ (reference sequence).

The chain combines TRBV10-3 with TRBJ2-1, with TRBD2 matching over 10 bases. The junction had 7 bases not matched to a gene; V was cut back by 5 bases and J by 9 bases. Germline CDR1 and CDR2: ENHRY and SYGVKD. The CDR3 has 14 residues. In DNA, the CDR3 is TGTGCCATCAGTAAAGCGGGGGGGCCAGGTGAGCAGTTCTTC. Its protein product is CAISKAGGPGEQFF.

Only one count was recorded for this clone. V and J are TRBV18 and TRBJ1-1, with D perhaps TRBD1 (5 bases). Looked up from germline, CDR1 is KGHSH and CDR2 is LQKENI. CDR3 length equals 17 residues. V was trimmed by 3 bases and J by 4 bases, leaving 21 bases between them. The CDR3 DNA is TGTGCCAGCTCACCTTTCTCGGGGGACCACCCTGCCACTGAAGCTTTCTTT. This gives the protein CASSPFSGDHPATEAFF.

The chain carries TRBV19 and TRBJ2-2; a weak D match, TRBD1 (6 bases). Germline V lookup: CDR1 LNHDA, CDR2 SQIVND (reference sequence). The V gene lost 4 bases and the J gene lost 0 bases, with 18 bases spanning the gap. The CDR3 consists of 18 residues. The CDR3 region is CASSTPQGTLTNTGELFF. CDR3 coding DNA: TGTGCCAGTAGTACTCCACAGGGTACCCTAACGAACACCGGGGAGCTGTTTTTT. Variable domain in full (rest from reference TRBV19 and TRBJ2-2): DGGITQSPKYLFRKEGQNVTLSCEQNLNHDAMYWYRQDPGQGLRLIYYSQIVNDFQKGDIAEGYSVSREKKESFPLTVTSAQKNPTAFYLCASSTPQGTLTNTGELFFGEGSRLTVL.

The sample holds one count of this clone. The chain carries TRBV6-5 and TRBJ1-2; TRBD1 is a possible D gene (5 bases). The germline V gene has CDR1 MNHEY and CDR2 SVGAGI. Trimming took off 2 bases at V and 3 bases at J, with 7 bases between the two ends. The CDR3 has 13 residues. Here the CDR3 reads CASSYVGHYGYTF. CDR3 DNA sequence: TGTGCCAGCAGTTACGTGGGGCACTATGGCTACACCTTC.

The chain's CDR3 is CASTTRTGDEKLFF. Here the CDR3 DNA reads TGTGCCAGCACCACCAGGACAGGGGACGAAAAACTGTTTTTT. The chain uses TRBV6-5 and TRBJ1-4, with 9 nucleotides matching TRBD1. The V gene end was trimmed by 7 bases and the J gene end by 8 bases; junction bases not matched to a gene: 8. The V gene's germline CDR1 is MNHEY and CDR2 SVGAGI. This CDR3 has 14 residues.

For the CDR3, the DNA is TGTGCCAGCTCACCACGACAGGGCTCTGGAAACACCATATATTTT. Its translation: CASSPRQGSGNTIYF. The chain employs TRBV18 and TRBJ1-3, with 7 bases aligning to TRBD1. The CDR3 runs to 15 residues. The germline CDR1 and CDR2 sequences are KGHSH and LQKENI. V lost 1 base and J lost 0; bases outside the gene matches: 0. Together with reference TRBV18 and TRBJ1-3, the CDR3 gives the full variable domain: NAGVMQNPRHLVRRRGQEARLRCSPMKGHSHVYWYRQLPEEGLKFMVYLQKENIIDESGMPKERFSAEFPKEGPSILRIQQVVRGDSAAYFCASSPRQGSGNTIYFGEGSWLTVV.

The gene calls are TRBV4-1 and TRBJ2-7; TRBD2 is a possible D gene (6 bases). Trimming removed 1 base at V and 2 bases at J, with 12 bases between. The germline gives CDR1 MGHRA, CDR2 YSYEKL. The CDR3 loop spans 15 amino acids. CDR3 in DNA: TGCGCCAGCAGCCAAGCGGAGGGGCAGACCTACGAGCAGTACTTC. Encoded protein: CASSQAEGQTYEQYF.

The V and J genes are TRBV6-5 and TRBJ2-4; the match to TRBD1 covers 7 bases. V lost 6 bases, J lost 8 bases, and 7 bases stayed unmatched. The V gene's germline CDR1 is MNHEY and CDR2 SVGAGI. CDR3 size: 13 residues. The CDR3, as DNA: TGTGCCAGCAGGGATATGACAGGGTACATTCAGTACTTC. It specifies CASRDMTGYIQYF.

This clone was observed a few times. The rearrangement joins TRBV5-6 to TRBJ2-7; TRBD1 matches at 9 bases. J lost 3 bases, V lost 5 bases, and 6 bases had no gene match. Germline V lookup: CDR1 SGHDT, CDR2 YYEEEE. This CDR3 region has 14 residues. CDR3 residues: CASRRPGQGYEQYF. The CDR3 DNA is TGTGCCAGCAGGCGCCCGGGACAGGGCTACGAGCAGTACTTC.

The chain is built from TRBV4-1 and TRBJ1-6, with 7 bases lining up with TRBD1. V lost 1 base and J lost 2; bases outside the gene matches: 2. This CDR3 spans 16 amino acids. The germline CDR1 and CDR2 sequences are MGHRA and YSYEKL. In nucleotides, the CDR3 is TGCGCCAGCAGCCAAGGGACAGGCGCCTATAATTCACCCCTCCACTTT. Protein: CASSQGTGAYNSPLHF.